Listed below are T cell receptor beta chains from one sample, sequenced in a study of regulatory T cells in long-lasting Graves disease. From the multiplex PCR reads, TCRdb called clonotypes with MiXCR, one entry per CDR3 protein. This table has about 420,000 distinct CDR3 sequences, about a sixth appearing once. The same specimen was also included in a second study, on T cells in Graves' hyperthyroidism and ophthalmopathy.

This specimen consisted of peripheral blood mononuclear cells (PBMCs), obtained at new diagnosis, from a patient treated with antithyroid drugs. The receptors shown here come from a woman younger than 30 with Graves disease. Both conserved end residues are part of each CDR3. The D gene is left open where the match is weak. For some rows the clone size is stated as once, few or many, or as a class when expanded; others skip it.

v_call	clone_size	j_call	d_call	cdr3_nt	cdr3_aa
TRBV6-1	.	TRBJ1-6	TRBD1	TGTGCCAGCAGTGACACAGACAGGGGACGGGGAAATTCACCCCTCCACTTT	CASSDTDRGRGNSPLHF
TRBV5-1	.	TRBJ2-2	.	TGCGCCAGCAGCTTGGCGGTACTAGCAGCGAACACCGGGGAGCTGTTTTTT	CASSLAVLAANTGELFF
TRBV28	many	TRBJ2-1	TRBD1	TGTGCCAGCAGTCGAACAGGGGATGAGCAGTTCTTC	CASSRTGDEQFF
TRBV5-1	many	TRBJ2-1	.	TGCGCCAGCAGCTCCGCCTTTCAGGGATGGGGTTACAATGAGCAGTTCTTC	CASSSAFQGWGYNEQFF
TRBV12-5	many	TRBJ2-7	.	TGTGCTTCAGCCCTCGGACTACTCTACGAGCAGTACTTC	CASALGLLYEQYF
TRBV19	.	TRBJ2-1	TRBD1	TGTGCCAGTAGTATTGGGACAGGGGCGTACAATGAGCAGTTCTTC	CASSIGTGAYNEQFF
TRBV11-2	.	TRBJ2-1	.	TGTGCCAGCAGCTCTACTAGACTAACTGAGCAGTTCTTC	CASSSTRLTEQFF
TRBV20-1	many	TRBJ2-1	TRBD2	TGCAGTGCTGCTTCGACTAGCTGGTACAATGAGCAGTTCTTC	CSAASTSWYNEQFF
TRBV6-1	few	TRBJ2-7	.	TGTGCCAGCAGTGATGTTTACGAGCAGTACTTC	CASSDVYEQYF
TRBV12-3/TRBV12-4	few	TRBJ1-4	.	TGTGCCAGCAGTTCCCGGCCAAAAAAACTGTTTTTT	CASSSRPKKLFF
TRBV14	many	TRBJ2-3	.	TGTGCCAGCAGCCAAGATCGTTACGGTCGCACAGATACGCAGTATTTT	CASSQDRYGRTDTQYF
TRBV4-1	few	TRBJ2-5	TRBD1	TGCGCCAGCAGCCAAGATAGGCCGGGACAGGGTGAAGAGACCCAGTACTTC	CASSQDRPGQGEETQYF
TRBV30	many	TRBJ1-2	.	TGTGCCTGGAGCGCAACAGGAGGCTATGGCTACACCTTC	CAWSATGGYGYTF
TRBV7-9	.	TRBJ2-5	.	TGTGCCAGCAGCTTACGGGAGACGTCCTCCGGGGAGACCCAGTACTTC	CASSLRETSSGETQYF
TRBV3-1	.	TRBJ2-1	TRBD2	TGTGCCAGCACCTGGACTAGCGGGACTTACAATGAGCAGTTCTTC	CASTWTSGTYNEQFF
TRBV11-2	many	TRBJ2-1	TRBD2	TGTGCCAGCAGCTTACTGCTAGCGGGAGGAAACTACAATGAGCAGTTCTTC	CASSLLLAGGNYNEQFF
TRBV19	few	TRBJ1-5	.	TGTGCCAGTAGTATGGACAGTTATAGCAATCAGCCCCAGCATTTT	CASSMDSYSNQPQHF
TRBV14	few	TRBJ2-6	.	TGTGCCAGCAGCCACAGACCGGGACGCTCGATGTCTGGGGCCAACGTCCTGACTTTC	CASSHRPGRSMSGANVLTF
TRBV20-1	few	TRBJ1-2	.	TGCAGTGCTAGAGAAATTCGATGGGACTATGGCTACACCTTC	CSAREIRWDYGYTF
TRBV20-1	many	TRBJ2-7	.	TGCAGTGCTAGAGAGGACTCCACCTACGAGCAGTACTTC	CSAREDSTYEQYF
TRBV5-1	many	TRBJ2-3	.	TGCGCCAGCAGCTTGGTCGGGAGTAGGGATACGCAGTATTTT	CASSLVGSRDTQYF
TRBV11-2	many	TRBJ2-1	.	TGTGCCAGCAGCTCACTATCGACAGGTGGTTCCAATGAGCAGTTCTTC	CASSSLSTGGSNEQFF
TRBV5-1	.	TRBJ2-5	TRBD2	TGCGCCAGCAGCCCTGATCTAGCGGCCAGCTCCTACAATGAGCAGTACTTC	CASSPDLAASSYNEQYF
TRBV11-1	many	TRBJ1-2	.	TGTGCCAGCAGCTCGGGACGTACAAATGGCTACACCTTC	CASSSGRTNGYTF
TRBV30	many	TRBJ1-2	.	TGTGCCTGGAGATCCGGATGGGGCTACACCTTC	CAWRSGWGYTF
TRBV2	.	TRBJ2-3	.	TGTGCCAGCAGGGGGGGGACAGTTGAGATACGGGTTTATTTT	CASRGGTVEIRVYF
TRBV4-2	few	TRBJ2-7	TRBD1	TGTGCCAGCAGCCGTACAGGGGAGAGGGACGAGCAGTACTTC	CASSRTGERDEQYF
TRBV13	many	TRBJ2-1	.	TGTGCCAGCAGCTTAGTCCTACGGGGCGTCAATGAGCAGTTCTTC	CASSLVLRGVNEQFF
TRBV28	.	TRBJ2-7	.	TGTGCCAGCAGTTTACGTCTTCGGCGGGGCCCCTACGAGCAGTACTTC	CASSLRLRRGPYEQYF
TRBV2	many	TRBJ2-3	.	TGTGCCAGCAGCGGGAGTGGCACAGATACGCAGTATTTT	CASSGSGTDTQYF
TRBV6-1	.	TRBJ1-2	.	TGTGCCAGCAGCCTCGAAGCTTCTCTCACCTTC	CASSLEASLTF
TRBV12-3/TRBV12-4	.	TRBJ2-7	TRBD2	TGTGCCAGCTCACCTGGACTAGCGGGCTCCCACGAGCAGTACTTC	CASSPGLAGSHEQYF
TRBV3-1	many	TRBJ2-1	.	TGTGCCAGCAGCCAAGTGACGTCAGGTGAGCAGTTCTTC	CASSQVTSGEQFF
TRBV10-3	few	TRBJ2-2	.	TGTGCCATCAGTGAGACAGGGACCGGGGAGCTGTTTTTT	CAISETGTGELFF
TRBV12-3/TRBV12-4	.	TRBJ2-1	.	TGTGCCAGCAGTTTAGATTGGGGGGCGCTTGAGCAGTTCTTC	CASSLDWGALEQFF
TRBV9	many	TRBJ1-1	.	TGTGCCAGCAGCGCGGGAGGGGAAGACACTGAAGCTTTCTTT	CASSAGGEDTEAFF
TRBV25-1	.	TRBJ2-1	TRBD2	TGTGCCAGTCAGATAGCGGGAGGGCCTTACAATGAGCAGTTCTTC	CASQIAGGPYNEQFF
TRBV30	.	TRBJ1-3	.	TGTGCCTGGAGTGCTCCGGACAGCTCTGGAAACACCATATATTTT	CAWSAPDSSGNTIYF
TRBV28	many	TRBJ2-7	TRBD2	TGTGCCAGCAGACCCGGGACTAGCGGGAGGGGCGAGCAGTACTTC	CASRPGTSGRGEQYF
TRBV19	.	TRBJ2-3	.	TGTGCCAGTAGGCTTCAAGGGCCAGATACGCAGTATTTT	CASRLQGPDTQYF
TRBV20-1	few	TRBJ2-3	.	TGCAGTGCCCTCCTTCGGGAGTTTGCCACAGATACGCAGTATTTT	CSALLREFATDTQYF
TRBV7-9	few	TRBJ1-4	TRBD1	TGTGCCAGCAGCGTGGGACAGCATGTTAATGAAAAACTGTTTTTT	CASSVGQHVNEKLFF
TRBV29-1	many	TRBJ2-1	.	TGCAGCGTTGGGGGAGCTAATGAGCAGTTCTTC	CSVGGANEQFF
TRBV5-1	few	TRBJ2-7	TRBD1	TGCGCCAGCAGCCGGGGGACAGGAGAATACGAGCAGTACTTC	CASSRGTGEYEQYF
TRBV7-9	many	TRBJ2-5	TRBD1	TGTGCCAGCAGCTGGGACAGCAAAGAGACCCAGTACTTC	CASSWDSKETQYF
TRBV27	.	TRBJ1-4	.	TGTGCCAGCAGTTTATTCAGGGGAAATGAAAAACTGTTTTTT	CASSLFRGNEKLFF
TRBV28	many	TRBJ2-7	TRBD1	TGTGCCAGCAGTGTGACAGGGGGAGGGGGCTACGAGCAGTACTTC	CASSVTGGGGYEQYF
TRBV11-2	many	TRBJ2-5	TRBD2	TGTGCCAGCAGCCCGGGGGCGGGGGGGGAGACCCAGTACTTC	CASSPGAGGETQYF
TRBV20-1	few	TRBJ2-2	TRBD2	TGCAGTGCCCCCGGGACTAGAAACACCGGGGAGCTGTTTTTT	CSAPGTRNTGELFF
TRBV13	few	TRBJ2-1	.	TGTGCCAGCAGCCTGACTCCTTACAATGAGCAGTTCTTC	CASSLTPYNEQFF
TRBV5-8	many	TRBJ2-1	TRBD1	TGTGCCAGCAGCCAGGGGGCTGTCTCCTACAATGAGCAGTTCTTC	CASSQGAVSYNEQFF
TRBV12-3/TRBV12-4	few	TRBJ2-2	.	TGTGCCAGCAGTCCCTATTGGGCAAACACCGGGGAGCTGTTTTTT	CASSPYWANTGELFF
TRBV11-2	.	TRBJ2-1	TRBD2	TGTGCCAGCAGCCCAACGACTAGCACCTACAATGAGCAGTTCTTC	CASSPTTSTYNEQFF
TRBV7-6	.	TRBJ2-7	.	TGTGCCAGCAGCACCCGGCTAGGCTACGAGCAGTACTTC	CASSTRLGYEQYF